This T cell receptor (beta chain) was identified during a study of blood T cell repertoires in COVID-19. Background on the study: Specimens from acute and convalescent COVID-19 originated in the United States, Italy and Spain. In each case, the material was cDNA or gDNA derived from T cells, B-cell-depleted T cells, or PBMCs.

CDR1 is MNHEY, CDR2 SVGAGI, per germline. The CDR3 spans 15 residues. With V trimmed by 6 bases and J by 0 bases, 6 bases remained unmatched. Under the authors' procedure: Cell counts per sample came from amplifying reference gene primers. The data were produced by immunoSEQ multiplex PCR, yet TCRdb's version contains in-frame clones alone and is incomplete. V and J calls and clone size are copied from that table; D and trimming were computed from the DNA. The table shows under 250,000 clones, with 86% occurring only once. Sample: peripheral blood. The gene calls are TRBV6-5 and TRBJ1-2, with TRBD1 matching over 8 bases. The TCR originated in a woman aged 55-70 years who had recovered from COVID-19. The CDR3 reads CASSHQTGANYGYTF. For the CDR3, the DNA is TGTGCCAGCAGCCATCAGACAGGGGCTAACTATGGCTACACCTTC.